This passage covers 11 T cell receptor beta chains from one sample sequenced in a study of radiotherapy plus CTLA-4 blockade in lung cancer. TCRdb's copy holds only in-frame clones and misses some; the assay was immunoSEQ multiplex PCR. Here the sample spans around 70,000 clones, about nine tenths being singletons. Sequencing used peripheral blood, obtained from a patient treated with radiotherapy plus ipilimumab. The source is a human donor with non-small cell lung cancer that progressed on radiotherapy plus ipilimumab.

The gene calls are TRBV5-1 and TRBJ2-1, with D possibly being TRBD2 (7 bases). CDR1 and CDR2 from the germline V gene are SGHRS and YFSETQ. CDR3 size: 15 residues. V was clipped by 5 bases and J by 3 bases, with 15 bases between them. The CDR3 reads CASSPGGFGYNEQFF. In DNA, the CDR3 is TGCGCCAGCAGTCCGGGGGGCTTCGGCTACAATGAGCAGTTCTTC.

The chain joins TRBV6-1 to TRBJ2-3; 11 nucleotides line up with TRBD1. The germline V gene has CDR1 MNHNS and CDR2 SASEGT. This CDR3 has 15 amino acids. V shed 6 bases, J shed 4 bases, and the junction held 6 bases outside the gene matches. The CDR3 sequence: CASSLGQGGADTQYF. In DNA, the CDR3 is TGTGCCAGCAGCTTGGGACAGGGGGGCGCAGATACGCAGTATTTT.

CDR3 loop: CASSPGGDSLKTDTQYF. CDR3 DNA sequence: TGTGCCAGCAGCCCAGGGGGGGACAGCCTAAAGACAGATACGCAGTATTTT. The rearrangement links TRBV7-9 to TRBJ2-3; D is possibly TRBD1 or TRBD2 (7 bases each). Germline assignment: CDR1 SEHNR and CDR2 FQNEAQ (reference sequence). V was cut by 5 bases and J by 3 bases, with 21 bases left in between. CDR3 length equals 17 residues.

This clone was recorded once. This sequence joins TRBV6-5 and TRBJ2-2, with D unclear. The V gene lost 5 bases and the J gene lost 4 bases, with 11 bases spanning the gap. The germline V gene encodes CDR1 MNHEY and CDR2 SVGAGI. The CDR3 runs to 14 residues. The CDR3 here is CASSRGRSTGELFF. In DNA form, the CDR3 reads TGTGCCAGCAGTAGAGGACGGAGCACCGGGGAGCTGTTTTTT.

This rearrangement joins TRBV4-1 to TRBJ2-2; 7 bases are a match to TRBD1. Germline V CDR1 and CDR2: MGHRA, YSYEKL. The CDR3 has 18 residues. The junction had 11 bases not matched to a gene; V was cut back by 4 bases and J by 0 bases. In DNA, the CDR3 is TGCGCCAGCAGCCCCTGGACAGGCGAAGCCTCGAACACCGGGGAGCTGTTTTTT. The encoded protein is CASSPWTGEASNTGELFF.

The V and J genes are TRBV15 and TRBJ1-4; no firm D call. The CDR3 contains 15 residues. Germline loops: CDR1 LNHNV, CDR2 YYDKDF (reference sequence). Trimming took off 0 bases at V and 7 bases at J, with 12 bases between the two ends. For the CDR3, the DNA is TGTGCCACCAGCAGAGATAGAGATGCTACTGAAAAACTGTTTTTT. It is translated as CATSRDRDATEKLFF.

The chain links TRBV4-1 to TRBJ2-7, with TRBD2 matching 9 bases. The CDR3 is 14 amino acids. Germline assignment: CDR1 MGHRA and CDR2 YSYEKL. J gave up 5 bases and V 1 base, and 3 bases lay outside the gene matches. CDR3 sequence reads: CASSQVSGSNEQYF. CDR3 coding DNA: TGCGCCAGCAGCCAAGTTAGCGGGAGCAACGAGCAGTACTTC.

V usage is TRBV11-2 and J usage is TRBJ2-3; TRBD2 might be the D (6 bases). The CDR3 sequence is 15 residues long. Germline CDR1 and CDR2: SGHAT and FQNNGV. Deletions cut 3 bases from V and 5 bases from J, with 15 bases between. Here the CDR3 reads CASSFWRERGDTQYF. In DNA form, the CDR3 reads TGTGCCAGCAGCTTTTGGCGGGAAAGGGGAGATACGCAGTATTTT.

The genes are TRBV27 and TRBJ1-2; 7 nucleotides line up with TRBD1. V lost 6 bases to trimming and J lost 0 bases; unmatched junction nucleotides: 4. CDR1 is MNHEY and CDR2 is SMNVEV in the germline V gene (reference sequence). The CDR3 loop spans 14 amino acids. The CDR3 DNA sequence: TGTGCCAGCAGACGTGACAGGGCTAACTATGGCTACACCTTC. It yields the protein CASRRDRANYGYTF.

V gene TRBV6-1 combines with J gene TRBJ2-2; 13 bases line up with TRBD2. After removal of 2 bases from V and 5 bases from J, the junction contained 8 bases not matched to a gene. The CDR3 contains 18 residues. CDR1 is MNHNS, CDR2 SASEGT, per germline. This chain's CDR3 is CASSERLAGGLGTGELFF. The DNA of the CDR3 is TGTGCCAGCAGTGAACGACTAGCGGGAGGTTTGGGAACCGGGGAGCTGTTTTTT.

This clone appeared once. The CDR3 nucleotides read TGTGCCAGCAGTGAATCGGGTAGGGACAGGGTTTTGGCCACTGAAGCTTTCTTT. It is translated as CASSESGRDRVLATEAFF. The gene calls are TRBV6-1 and TRBJ1-1, with 9 bases aligning to TRBD1. This CDR3 has 18 residues. V was pared by 2 bases and J by 4 bases, with 14 bases of the junction left unmatched. Per germline, CDR1 MNHNS and CDR2 SASEGT.